This TCR beta chain was sequenced in a study of blood T cells in healthy people across ages. A sample-barcoded 5' primer and a J-beta primer mix were used in a second PCR of about 6 to 11 cycles. Each CDR3 protein gets one entry after TCRdb re-called the 5' RACE reads with MiXCR. In the table there are around 780,000 distinct CDR3 sequences, around 25% of which are singletons. Looked up from germline, CDR1 is SNHLY and CDR2 is FYNNEI. Trimming took off 7 bases at V and 5 bases at J, with 9 bases between the two ends. The CDR3 sequence is 12 residues long. This clonotype was seen more than once but under ten times. The sample was also linked to a second study, of T cells of mothers and their children. This second report adds: In each mother, TCR beta CDR3 reads exceeded 10 million; in each child, they numbered approximately 3.3 million. It was found that thymic selection shapes TCR recombination output similarly in related and unrelated pairs.

This chain connects TRBV2 to TRBJ2-1; no reliable D call. Sequencing used blood. The TCR comes from a boy aged 5-17 years in good health. CDR3 DNA: TGTGCCAGCACCGCCGACAACAATGAGCAGTTCTTC. Translating it yields CASTADNNEQFF.